What follows describes a single TCR beta chain. This entry is derived from a study of blood T cells in healthy people across ages. A J-beta primer mix and a sample-barcoded 5' primer were used in a second PCR of roughly 6 to 11 cycles. TCRdb re-called the 5' RACE reads through MiXCR, storing one row per CDR3 protein. The sample yields roughly 1.9 million distinct CDR3 sequences, about two fifths seen once. Germline-derived CDR1 and CDR2 are SGHKS and YYEKEE (reference sequence). Trimming cost V 4 bases and J 4 bases, with 15 bases left between them. The CDR3 length is 15 residues. Sequences were obtained from blood. The sequence was obtained from a human donor in good health. The V call is TRBV5-5, the J call TRBJ2-1; perhaps TRBD1 as D (6 bases). The chain's CDR3 is CASSPRVTGYNEQFF. DNA for the CDR3: TGTGCCAGCAGCCCGAGGGTGACAGGTTACAATGAGCAGTTCTTC.